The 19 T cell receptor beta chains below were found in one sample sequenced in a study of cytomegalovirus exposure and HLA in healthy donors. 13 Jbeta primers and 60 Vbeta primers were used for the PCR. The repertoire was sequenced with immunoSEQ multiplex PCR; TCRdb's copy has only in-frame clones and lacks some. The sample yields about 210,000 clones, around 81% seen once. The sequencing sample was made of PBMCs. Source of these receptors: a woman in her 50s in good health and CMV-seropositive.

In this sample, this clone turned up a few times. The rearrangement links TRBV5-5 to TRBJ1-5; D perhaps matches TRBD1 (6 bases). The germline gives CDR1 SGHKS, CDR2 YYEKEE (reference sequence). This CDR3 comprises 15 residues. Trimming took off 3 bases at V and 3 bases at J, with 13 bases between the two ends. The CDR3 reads CASSSAGTPNQPQHF. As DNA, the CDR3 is TGTGCCAGCAGCTCCGCCGGGACACCCAATCAGCCCCAGCATTTT.

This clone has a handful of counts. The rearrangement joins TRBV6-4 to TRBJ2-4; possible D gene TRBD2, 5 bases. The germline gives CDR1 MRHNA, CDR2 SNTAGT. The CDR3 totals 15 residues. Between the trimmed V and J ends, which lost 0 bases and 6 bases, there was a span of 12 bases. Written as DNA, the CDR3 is TGTGCCAGCAGTGACTCCAAGGGAGAGGGAAACATTCAGTACTTC. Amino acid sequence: CASSDSKGEGNIQYF.

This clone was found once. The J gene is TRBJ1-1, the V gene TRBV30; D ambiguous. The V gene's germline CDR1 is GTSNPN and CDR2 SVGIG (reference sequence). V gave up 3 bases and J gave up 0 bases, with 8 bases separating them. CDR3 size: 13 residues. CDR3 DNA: TGTGCCTGGAGGTGGGAGGTGAACACTGAAGCTTTCTTT. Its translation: CAWRWEVNTEAFF.

Written as DNA, the CDR3 is TGTGCCAGCAGCGTAGTGGGACTAGCGGGGGTCGGGGAGCTGTTTTTT. It yields the protein CASSVVGLAGVGELFF. This chain joins TRBV9 and TRBJ2-2, with 14 bases fitting TRBD2. The CDR3 has 16 residues. Germline V gene lookup returns CDR1 SGDLS and CDR2 YYNGEE. Trimming removed 0 bases from V and 7 bases from J; junction bases left unmatched: 2.

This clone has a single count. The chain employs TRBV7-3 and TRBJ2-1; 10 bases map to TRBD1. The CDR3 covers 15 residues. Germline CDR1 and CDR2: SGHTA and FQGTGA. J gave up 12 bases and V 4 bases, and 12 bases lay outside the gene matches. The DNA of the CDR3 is TGTGCCAGCAGCTCCGACCGGGGACAGGGGATGGGGCAGTTCTTC. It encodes CASSSDRGQGMGQFF.

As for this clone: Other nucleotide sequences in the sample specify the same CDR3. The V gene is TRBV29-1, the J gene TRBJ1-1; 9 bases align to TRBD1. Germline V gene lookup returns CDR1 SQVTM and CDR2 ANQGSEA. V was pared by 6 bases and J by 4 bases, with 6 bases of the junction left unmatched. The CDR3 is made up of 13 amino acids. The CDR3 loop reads CSVDRGLGTEAFF. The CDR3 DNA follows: TGCAGCGTGGACAGGGGTCTGGGCACTGAAGCTTTCTTT.

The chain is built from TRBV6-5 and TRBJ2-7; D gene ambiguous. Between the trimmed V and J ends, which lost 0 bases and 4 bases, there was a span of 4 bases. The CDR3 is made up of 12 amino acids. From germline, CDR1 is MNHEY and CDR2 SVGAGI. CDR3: CASSYSTYEQYF. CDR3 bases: TGTGCCAGCAGTTACTCGACTTACGAGCAGTACTTC.

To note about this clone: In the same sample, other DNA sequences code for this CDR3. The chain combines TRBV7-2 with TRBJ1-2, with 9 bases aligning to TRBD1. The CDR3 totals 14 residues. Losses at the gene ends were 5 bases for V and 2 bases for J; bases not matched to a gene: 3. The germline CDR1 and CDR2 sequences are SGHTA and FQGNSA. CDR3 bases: TGTGCCAGCAGCCTGGGACAGGGAAACTATGGCTACACCTTC. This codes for CASSLGQGNYGYTF.

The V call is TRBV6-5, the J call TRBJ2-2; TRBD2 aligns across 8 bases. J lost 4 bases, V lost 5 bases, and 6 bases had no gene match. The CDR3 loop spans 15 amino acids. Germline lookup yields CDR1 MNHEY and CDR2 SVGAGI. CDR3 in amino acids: CASSGAGGRTGELFF. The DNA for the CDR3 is TGTGCCAGCAGTGGGGCGGGGGGTCGCACCGGGGAGCTGTTTTTT.

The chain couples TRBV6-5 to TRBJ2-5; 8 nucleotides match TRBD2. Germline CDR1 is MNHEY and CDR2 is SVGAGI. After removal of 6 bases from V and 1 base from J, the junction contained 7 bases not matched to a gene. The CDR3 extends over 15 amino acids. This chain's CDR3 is CASRTGGGGQETQYF. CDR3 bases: TGTGCCAGCAGAACCGGGGGGGGAGGCCAAGAGACCCAGTACTTC.

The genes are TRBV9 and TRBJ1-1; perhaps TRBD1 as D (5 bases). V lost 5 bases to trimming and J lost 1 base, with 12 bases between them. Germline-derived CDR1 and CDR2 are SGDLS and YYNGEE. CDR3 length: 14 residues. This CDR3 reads CASRQGVRNTEAFF. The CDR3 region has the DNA TGTGCCAGCAGACAAGGGGTGAGGAACACTGAAGCTTTCTTT.

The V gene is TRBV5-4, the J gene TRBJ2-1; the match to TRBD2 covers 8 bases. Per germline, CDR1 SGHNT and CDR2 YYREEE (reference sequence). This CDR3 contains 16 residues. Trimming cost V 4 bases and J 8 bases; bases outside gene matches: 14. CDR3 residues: CASSRTGGAAEHEQFF. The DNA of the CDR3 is TGTGCCAGCAGCCGGACGGGGGGGGCGGCGGAACATGAGCAGTTCTTC.

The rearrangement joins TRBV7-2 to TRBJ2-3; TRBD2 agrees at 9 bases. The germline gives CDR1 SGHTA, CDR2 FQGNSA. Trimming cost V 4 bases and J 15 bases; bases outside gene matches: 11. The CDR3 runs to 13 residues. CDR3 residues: CASSSPRGGRAYF. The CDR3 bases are TGTGCCAGCAGCTCCCCGCGGGGGGGACGGGCCTATTTT.

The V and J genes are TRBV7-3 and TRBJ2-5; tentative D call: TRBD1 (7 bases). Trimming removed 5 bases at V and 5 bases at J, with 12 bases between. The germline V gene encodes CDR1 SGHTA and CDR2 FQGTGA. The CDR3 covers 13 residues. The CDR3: CASSQGGWETQYF. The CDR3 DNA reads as TGTGCCAGCAGCCAGGGGGGTTGGGAGACCCAGTACTTC.

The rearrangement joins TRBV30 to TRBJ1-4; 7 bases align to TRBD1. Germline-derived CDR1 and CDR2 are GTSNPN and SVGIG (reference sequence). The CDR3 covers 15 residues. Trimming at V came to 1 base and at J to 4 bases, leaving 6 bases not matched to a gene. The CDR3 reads CAWSAPGQYNEKLFF. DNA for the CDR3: TGTGCCTGGAGTGCGCCGGGACAGTATAATGAAAAACTGTTTTTT.

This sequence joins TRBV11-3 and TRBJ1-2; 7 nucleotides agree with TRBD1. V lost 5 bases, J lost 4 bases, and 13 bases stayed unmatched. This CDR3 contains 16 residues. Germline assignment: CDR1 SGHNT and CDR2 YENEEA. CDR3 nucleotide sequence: TGTGCCAGCAGCAAGGGGGATCAGGACAGGCGCTATGGCTACACCTTC. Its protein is CASSKGDQDRRYGYTF.

The CDR3: CASSEQGLRNQPQHF. The CDR3 region has the DNA TGTGCCAGCAGTGAGCAGGGTCTAAGGAATCAGCCCCAGCATTTT. J is TRBJ1-5 and V is TRBV2, with D maybe TRBD1 (5 bases). Germline CDR1 reads SNHLY; CDR2 reads FYNNEI. V dropped 3 bases and J dropped 4 bases, with 13 bases sitting between them. This CDR3 spans 15 amino acids.

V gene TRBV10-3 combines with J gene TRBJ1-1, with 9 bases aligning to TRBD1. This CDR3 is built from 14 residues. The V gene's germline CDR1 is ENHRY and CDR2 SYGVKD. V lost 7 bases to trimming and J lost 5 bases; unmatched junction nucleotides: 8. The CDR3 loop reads CAITRDRERTEAFF. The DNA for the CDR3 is TGTGCCATCACCAGGGACAGGGAAAGGACTGAAGCTTTCTTT.

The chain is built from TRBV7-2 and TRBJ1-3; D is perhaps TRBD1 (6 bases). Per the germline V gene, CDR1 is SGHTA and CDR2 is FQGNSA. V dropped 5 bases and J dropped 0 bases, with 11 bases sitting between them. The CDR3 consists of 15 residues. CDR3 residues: CASSPTGLSGNTIYF. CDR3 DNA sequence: TGTGCCAGCAGCCCGACAGGTCTCTCTGGAAACACCATATATTTT.